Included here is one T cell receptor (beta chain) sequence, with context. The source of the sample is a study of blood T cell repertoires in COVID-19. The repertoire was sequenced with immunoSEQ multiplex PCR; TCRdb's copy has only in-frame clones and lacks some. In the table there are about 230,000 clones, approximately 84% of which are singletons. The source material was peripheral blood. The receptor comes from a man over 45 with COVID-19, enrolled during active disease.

The CDR3 nucleotides are TGTGCCAGCAGCCAAGTATCTAGCTTAGAGCAGTACTTC. This sequence encodes CASSQVSSLEQYF. The chain recombines TRBV3-1 (or the pseudogene TRBV3-2) with TRBJ2-7; a weak D match, TRBD2 (5 bases). The CDR3 has 13 amino acids. The germline V gene encodes CDR1 LGHDT and CDR2 YNNKEL (reference sequence). Trimming took off 1 base at V and 7 bases at J, with 11 bases between the two ends.